Listed below are T cell receptor beta chains from one sample, sequenced in a study of neurological immune-mediated disorders. A single record per CDR3 protein comes from TCRdb applying MiXCR to the 5' RACE reads. The sample has some 34,000 distinct CDR3 sequences; 1.5% are singletons. The sequenced sample consisted of PBMCs. These receptors all stem from a woman under 40 with multiple sclerosis. CDR3s include the opening cysteine and the closing phenylalanine or tryptophan. The order of the fields is V gene, clone size, D gene, CDR3 length, J gene, CDR3 DNA, CDR3 protein. The D gene is left open where the match is weak. Size tells how often a clone was seen (once, few, many) or the class of an expanded clone, and some rows leave it out.

TRBV20-1,many,.,13,TRBJ1-1,TGCAGTGCCCCAGAGGTGGGCGGCACTGAAGCTTTCTTT,CSAPEVGGTEAFF
TRBV20-1,many,TRBD1,13,TRBJ2-7,TGCAGTGCCGGTCACAGGGGGGACTACGAGCAGTACTTC,CSAGHRGDYEQYF
TRBV28,many,.,13,TRBJ2-7,TGTGCCAGCGTAGGTAGCCAGGGCGACGAGCAGTACTTC,CASVGSQGDEQYF
TRBV6-5,many,.,14,TRBJ2-3,TGTGCCAGCAGTTACGGAGGGGGTACAGATACGCAGTATTTT,CASSYGGGTDTQYF
TRBV12-3/TRBV12-4,many,.,15,TRBJ1-3,TGTGCCAGCAGTTTCGGCGGTCCGGGTGGAAACACCATATATTTT,CASSFGGPGGNTIYF
TRBV20-1,many,.,17,TRBJ2-1,TGCAGTGCCCCCAGGGGACAGGGGTATACTAGCGGGTCGGAGCGGTTCTTC,CSAPRGQGYTSGSERFF
TRBV3-1,many,.,16,TRBJ2-5,TGTGCCAGCAGCCAAGATCCAGGGCAGTACCAAGAGACCCAGTACTTC,CASSQDPGQYQETQYF
TRBV7-2,many,TRBD1,14,TRBJ1-1,TGTGCCAGCGGAAGAGGGGGCGTAGACACTGAAGCTTTCTTT,CASGRGGVDTEAFF
TRBV24-1,many,.,14,TRBJ2-2,TGTGCCACCAGGTCGGGACTCAACACCGGGGAGCTGTTTTTT,CATRSGLNTGELFF
TRBV6-2/TRBV6-3,.,TRBD1,14,TRBJ1-2,TGTGTCAGCAGTTACAACAGGGGACGGTATGGCTACACCTTC,CVSSYNRGRYGYTF
TRBV7-2,many,.,14,TRBJ1-1,TGTGCCAGCAGCTTCGATCCGGGAGGGACTGAAGCTTTCTTT,CASSFDPGGTEAFF
TRBV6-4,many,.,12,TRBJ2-1,TGTGCCAGCAGCGACGAGGGCGATGAGCAGTTCTTC,CASSDEGDEQFF